A single sample gave rise to the 8 T cell receptor beta chains below, sequenced in a study of tumor-infiltrating lymphocytes in primary liver carcinoma. A constant-region primer served to make TCR beta cDNA from about 490 ng total RNA. A slightly modified ARM-PCR protocol with three nested multiplex PCR rounds produced these TCR beta libraries. Primers for the first two PCR rounds were TRBV1-TRBV30 forward primers and a C-beta reverse primer (roughly 10 cycles per round). Each CDR3 protein is one row after TCRdb ran MiXCR on the multiplex PCR reads. This sample yields 180,000 or so distinct CDR3 sequences, of which 60% are seen a single time; approximately 67% belongs to the top ten. The source of the blood RNA was unsorted whole blood, and germline DNA was extracted as well. The sample consisted of peripheral blood. The receptors were sampled from a man aged 40-50 years with primary liver carcinoma and hepatitis B virus infection.

The chain couples TRBV6-6 to TRBJ2-7; 10 nucleotides align to TRBD1. J was trimmed by 4 bases and V by 5 bases; bases with no gene match: 5. Germline V gives CDR1 MNHNY, CDR2 SVGAGI (reference sequence). This CDR3 comprises 14 residues. DNA of the CDR3: TGTGCCAGCAGTAAGGGACAGGGGTGGTACGAGCAGTACTTC. Translated: CASSKGQGWYEQYF.

This clonotype has a handful of counts. The chain uses TRBV6-5 and TRBJ1-5, with TRBD1 as a possible D gene (5 bases). Deletions cut 2 bases from V and 9 bases from J, with 8 bases between. CDR3 length: 12 residues. Germline assignment: CDR1 MNHEY and CDR2 SVGAGI. The CDR3 region is CASSYGTGPQHF. CDR3 in DNA: TGTGCCAGCAGTTACGGGACCGGGCCCCAGCATTTT.

The V gene is TRBV11-2, the J gene TRBJ2-1, with D maybe TRBD2 (5 bases). The CDR3 runs 15 residues. V lost 5 bases and J lost 8, with 19 bases in between. From germline, CDR1 is SGHAT and CDR2 FQNNGV. The CDR3 spells CASSLAALEVDEQFF. The CDR3 coding sequence is TGTGCCAGCAGCCTAGCAGCGCTGGAGGTTGATGAGCAGTTCTTC.

The genes are TRBV21-1 and TRBJ2-2. TRBV21-1 is a documented pseudogene. This CDR3 is built from 12 residues. Here the CDR3 reads CASSKGTGELFF. In DNA, the CDR3 is TGTGCCAGCAGCAAAGGAACCGGGGAGCTGTTTTTT.

Of note for this clonotype: Mismatch with germline at one junction end may stem from a read error. CDR3 in amino acids: CSVEDLVAQETLYF. Here the CDR3 DNA reads TGCAGCGTTGAAGATCTGGTGGCCCAAGAGACCCTGTACTTC. The chain employs TRBV29-1 and TRBJ2-5, with D unclear. The CDR3 consists of 14 residues. CDR1 is SQVTM and CDR2 is ANQGSEA in the germline V gene.

On this clonotype: This could be a read error, since a much larger clone is one nucleotide away. The chain uses TRBV6-5 and TRBJ2-1, with D unresolved. This CDR3 is built from 16 residues. Deletions cut 5 bases from V and 6 bases from J, with 20 bases between. CDR1 is MNHEY and CDR2 is SVGAGI in the germline V gene. CDR3 DNA: TGTGCCAGCAGTGAAGTCCCGGTACAGACGGGCAATGAGCAGTTCTTC. This codes for CASSEVPVQTGNEQFF.

The gene calls are TRBV11-2 and TRBJ2-3; no clear D gene. Trimming removed 3 bases from V and 15 bases from J, with 19 bases in between. Per the germline V gene, CDR1 is SGHAT and CDR2 is FQNNGV. CDR3 size: 13 residues. The CDR3 nucleotides are TGTGCCAGCAGCTTTCCGCGGCAAGATACACACTATTTT. Translated: CASSFPRQDTHYF.

As for this clonotype: One end of the junction varies from germline; a read error may be responsible. This chain connects TRBV11-1 to TRBJ2-2; D is tentatively TRBD1 or TRBD2 (5 bases each). This CDR3 spans 14 amino acids. Germline V gene data show CDR1 as SGHAT and CDR2 as FQDESV (reference sequence). The CDR3 region has the DNA TGTTCCAGCAGCTTAGAGGGGAACACCTGGGAGCTGTTTTTT. Translated, it gives CSSSLEGNTWELFF.